A selection of T cell receptor beta chains follows, all from one sample in a study of blood T cell repertoires in COVID-19. Sequenced by immunoSEQ multiplex PCR; TCRdb stores in-frame clones only, minus some. This table holds 75,000 to 85,000 clones, 70% to 90% found once. Material: peripheral blood. Source of these receptors: a human donor in a cohort sampled during active COVID-19. The CDR3 runs from the conserved cysteine through the conserved F or W. A D gene is named only where the DNA matches it firmly. Expanded clones get a size class; other rows say once, few or many, or leave the size out.

>once|TRBJ2-3|TRBV24-1|TRBD2
TGTGCCACCAGTGGCTATATAGCGGGGGGGGCCAACGGGGCAGATACGCAGTATTTT
CATSGYIAGGANGADTQYF
>.|TRBJ1-6|TRBV28|.
TGTGCCAGCTGGGGGGGCATCCATAATTCACCCCTCCACTTT
CASWGGIHNSPLHF
>.|TRBJ2-1|TRBV9|.
TGTGCCAGCAGCGTAGGGGCAGGGATTGAAGCTGAGCAGTTCTTC
CASSVGAGIEAEQFF
>.|TRBJ2-3|TRBV2|.
TGTGCCAGCAGAGCTTTTAGCACAGATACGCAGTATTTT
CASRAFSTDTQYF
>.|TRBJ2-7|TRBV19|.
TGTGCCAGTAGTATAGCCGAGGGAAAGCAGTACTTC
CASSIAEGKQYF
>.|TRBJ2-3|TRBV5-1|TRBD2
TGCGCCAGCAGTTTAGCTATAGCGGGAGCGCAGTATTTT
CASSLAIAGAQYF
>.|TRBJ1-1|TRBV28|TRBD1
TGTGCCAGCAGTTGGACAGGGGGAATGAACACTGAAGCTTTCTTT
CASSWTGGMNTEAFF
>.|TRBJ2-3|TRBV2|.
TGTGCCAGCAGTGTTCAGGGTCCACACACAGATACGCAGTATTTT
CASSVQGPHTDTQYF
>.|TRBJ2-1|TRBV6-2/TRBV6-3|TRBD2
TGTGCCAGCAGCTACTCGCGGGGGAGCTCCTACAATGAGCAGTTCTTC
CASSYSRGSSYNEQFF
>.|TRBJ2-5|TRBV9|TRBD2
TGTGCCAGCAGCTCTTCAGCGGGGGGCGGAGAGACCCAGTACTTC
CASSSSAGGGETQYF
>.|TRBJ1-3|TRBV9|.
TGTGCCAGCAGCCTCCGGGGGGGGAACGGAAACACCATATATTTT
CASSLRGGNGNTIYF
>.|TRBJ2-7|TRBV5-1|TRBD1
TGCGCCAGCAGCCCCGGGACAGGGATTCACGAGCAGTACTTC
CASSPGTGIHEQYF
>.|TRBJ2-7|TRBV2|TRBD2
TGTGCCAGCAGGGCCGGGACTAGCGGGGAGCAGTACTTC
CASRAGTSGEQYF
>.|TRBJ1-5|TRBV2|.
TGTGCCGGTAAGGATAATTCCTACGGAGAGCCCCAGCATTTT
CAGKDNSYGEPQHF
>.|TRBJ2-3|TRBV20-1|.
TGCAGTGCTAGTAAGGCTAGCCTCCGCTGGGATACGCAGTATTTT
CSASKASLRWDTQYF
>.|TRBJ2-1|TRBV15|TRBD1
TGTGCCACCAGCAAGACCGGGACAGGGACCTACAATGAGCAGTTCTTC
CATSKTGTGTYNEQFF
>once|TRBJ1-1|TRBV7-2|.
TGTGCCAGCAGCTTGGAGGTGAACACTGAAGCTTTCTTT
CASSLEVNTEAFF
>.|TRBJ2-1|TRBV10-3|TRBD2
TGTGCCATCAGTGAAGGTAGCGGGGTAGGGAATGAGCAGTTCTTC
CAISEGSGVGNEQFF
>.|TRBJ1-1|TRBV15|TRBD1
TGTGCCACCAGCGGGGAGACCTGGACAGGGGGCTTAAACACTGAAGCTTTCTTT
CATSGETWTGGLNTEAFF
>.|TRBJ1-2|TRBV11-3|TRBD1
TGTGCCAGCAGCCCGCAGACAGGGGAAGGCTACACCTTC
CASSPQTGEGYTF
>.|TRBJ1-1|TRBV5-5|.
TGTGCCAGCAGCATTGGGGGGGCTTCTGAAGCTTTCTTT
CASSIGGASEAFF
>.|TRBJ2-5|TRBV27|.
TGTGCCAGCAGTTTATGGGGCCCCCAAGAGACCCAGTACTTC
CASSLWGPQETQYF
>.|TRBJ2-1|TRBV19|TRBD1
TGTGCCAGTAGTAAAACAGGGGTGCAGTTCTTC
CASSKTGVQFF
>.|TRBJ2-5|TRBV30|.
TGTGCCTGGAGTGGACTGGAGGGAGAGACCCAGTACTTC
CAWSGLEGETQYF